This TCR beta chain was sequenced for a study of monozygotic twins with inflammatory bowel disease. Overall study results and limits: Relative clonotype sharing with others was diminished in IBD patients versus healthy twins, particularly with disease activity.

Regarding this clonotype: Its target is not known.

The unique tags termed UMIs, each holding a 6-nucleotide sample barcode, were added by means of template switching. TCRdb reprocessed the 5' RACE reads, keeping one entry per CDR3 protein, no DNA. The sample table includes 300,000 to 400,000 distinct CDR3 sequences. Looked up from germline, CDR1 is MNHEY and CDR2 is SVGEGT. CDR3 size: 16 residues. The receptor comes from a human donor with ulcerative colitis or Crohn's disease, or a healthy co-twin of an affected twin (not recorded which). What was sequenced was blood. This chain links TRBV6-2 or TRBV6-3 with TRBJ1-5; the D call of TRBD1 rests on TCRdb alone, since no DNA is present to check it. The CDR3 spells CASSPPVGGGNQPQHF.